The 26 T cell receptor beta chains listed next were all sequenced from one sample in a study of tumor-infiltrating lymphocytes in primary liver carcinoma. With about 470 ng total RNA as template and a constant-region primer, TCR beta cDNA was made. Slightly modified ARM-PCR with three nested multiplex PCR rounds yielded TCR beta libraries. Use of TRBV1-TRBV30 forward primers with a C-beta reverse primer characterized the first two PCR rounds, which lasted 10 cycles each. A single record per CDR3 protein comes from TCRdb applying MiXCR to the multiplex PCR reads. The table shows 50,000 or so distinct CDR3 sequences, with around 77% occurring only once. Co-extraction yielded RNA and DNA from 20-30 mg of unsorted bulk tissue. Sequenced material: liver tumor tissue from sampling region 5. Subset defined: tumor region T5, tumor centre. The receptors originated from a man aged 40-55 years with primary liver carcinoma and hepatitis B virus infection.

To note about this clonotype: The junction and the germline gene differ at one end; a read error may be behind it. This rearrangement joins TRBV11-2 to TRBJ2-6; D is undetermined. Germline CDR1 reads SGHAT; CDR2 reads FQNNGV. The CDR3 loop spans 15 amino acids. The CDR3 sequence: CATQWPRSGTNVLTF. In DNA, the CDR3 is TGTGCCACCCAATGGCCGCGCTCTGGGACCAACGTCCTGACTTTC. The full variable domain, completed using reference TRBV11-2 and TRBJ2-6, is EAGVAQSPRYKIIEKRQSVAFWCNPISGHATLYWYQQILGQGPKLLIQFQNNGVVDDSQLPKDRFSAERLKGVDSTLKIQPAKLEDSAVYLCATQWPRSGTNVLTFGAGSRLTVL.

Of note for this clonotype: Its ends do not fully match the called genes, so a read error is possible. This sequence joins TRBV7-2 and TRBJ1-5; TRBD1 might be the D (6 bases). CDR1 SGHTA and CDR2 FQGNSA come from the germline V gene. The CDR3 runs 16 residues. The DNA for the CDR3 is TGTGCCAGCAGCTATGGGAACAGGGCTGGCAATCAGCCCCAACATTTT. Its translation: CASSYGNRAGNQPQHF.

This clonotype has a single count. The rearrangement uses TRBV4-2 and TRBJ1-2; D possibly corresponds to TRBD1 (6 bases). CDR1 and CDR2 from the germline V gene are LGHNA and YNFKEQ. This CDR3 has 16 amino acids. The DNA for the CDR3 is TGTACCGGCAGCCAAGCAGGGGCGGGCGATAACTATGGCTACACCTTC. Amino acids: CTGSQAGAGDNYGYTF.

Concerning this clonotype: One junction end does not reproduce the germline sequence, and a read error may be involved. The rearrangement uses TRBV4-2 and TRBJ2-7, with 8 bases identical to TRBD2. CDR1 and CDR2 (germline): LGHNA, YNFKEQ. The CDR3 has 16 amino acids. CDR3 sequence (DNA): TGTGCTAGCAGCGCCGCCGGGAGCGGGAGCTCCGACGAGCAGTACTTC. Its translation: CASSAAGSGSSDEQYF.

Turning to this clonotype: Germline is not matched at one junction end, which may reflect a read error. CDR3 sequence reads: CNVEPSGVYNEQFF. For the CDR3, the DNA is TGCAACGTTGAACCTAGCGGCGTCTACAATGAGCAGTTCTTC. The chain links TRBV29-1 to TRBJ2-1, with TRBD2 matching 7 bases. Germline CDR1 and CDR2: SQVTM and ANQGSEA. CDR3 length equals 14 residues.

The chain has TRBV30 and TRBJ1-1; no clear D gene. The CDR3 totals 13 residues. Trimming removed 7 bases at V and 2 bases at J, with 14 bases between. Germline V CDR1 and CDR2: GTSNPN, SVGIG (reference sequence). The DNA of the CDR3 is TGTGCCTTGAGATTCGTCATAAACACTGAAGCTTTCTTT. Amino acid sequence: CALRFVINTEAFF.

The DNA of the CDR3 is TGCAGCGTTGCCCCCACAGAGCTCTACGAGCAGTACTTC. This sequence encodes CSVAPTELYEQYF. The chain joins TRBV29-1 to TRBJ2-7; D is ambiguous. Deletions cut 4 bases from V and 3 bases from J, with 13 bases between. Germline V CDR1 and CDR2: SQVTM, ANQGSEA. CDR3 length equals 13 residues.

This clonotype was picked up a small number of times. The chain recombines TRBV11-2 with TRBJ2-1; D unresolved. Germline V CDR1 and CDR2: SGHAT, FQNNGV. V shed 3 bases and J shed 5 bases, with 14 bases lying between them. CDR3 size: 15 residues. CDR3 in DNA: TGTGCCAGCAGCTTTAACGGTTCACTCGACAATGAGCAGTTCTTC. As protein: CASSFNGSLDNEQFF.

CDR3 loop: CASSAHRLSNYGYTF. CDR3 bases: TGTGCCAGCAGCGCCCACAGACTGAGTAACTATGGCTACACCTTC. The genes are TRBV7-2 and TRBJ1-2; D is unclear. The CDR3 contains 15 residues. Germline CDR1 and CDR2: SGHTA and FQGNSA. Trimming cost V 5 bases and J 1 base, with 14 bases left between them.

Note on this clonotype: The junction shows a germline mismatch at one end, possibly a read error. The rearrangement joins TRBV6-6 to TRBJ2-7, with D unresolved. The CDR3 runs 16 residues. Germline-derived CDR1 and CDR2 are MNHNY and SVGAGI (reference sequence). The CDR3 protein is CASTYSVVRATYEQYF. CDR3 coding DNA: TGTGCCAGCACTTACTCGGTAGTAAGGGCAACCTACGAGCAGTACTTC.

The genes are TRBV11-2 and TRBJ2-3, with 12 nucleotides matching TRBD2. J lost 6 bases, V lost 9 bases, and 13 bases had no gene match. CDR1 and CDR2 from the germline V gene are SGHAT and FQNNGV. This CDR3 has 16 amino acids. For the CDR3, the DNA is TGTGCCAGAAGCGCTCCGACTAGCGGGAGTAGGGATACGCAGTATTTT. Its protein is CARSAPTSGSRDTQYF.

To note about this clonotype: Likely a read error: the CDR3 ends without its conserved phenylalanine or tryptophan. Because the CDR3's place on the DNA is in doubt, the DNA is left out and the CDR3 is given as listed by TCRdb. The chain's CDR3 is CASRGKRSYEEYL. This chain joins TRBV11-1 and TRBJ2-7. CDR1 and CDR2 (germline): SGHAT, FQDESV (reference sequence). The CDR3 totals 13 residues, both ends included.

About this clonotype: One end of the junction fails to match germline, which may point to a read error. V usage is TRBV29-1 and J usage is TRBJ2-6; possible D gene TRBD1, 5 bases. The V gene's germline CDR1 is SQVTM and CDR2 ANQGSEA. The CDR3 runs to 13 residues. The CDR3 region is CSVAGSGAIVLTF. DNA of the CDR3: TGCAGCGTTGCTGGGTCTGGGGCCATCGTCCTGACGTTC.

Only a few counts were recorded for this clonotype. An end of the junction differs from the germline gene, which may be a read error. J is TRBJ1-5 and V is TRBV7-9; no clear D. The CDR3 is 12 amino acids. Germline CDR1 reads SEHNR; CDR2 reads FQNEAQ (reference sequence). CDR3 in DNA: TGTGCCAGCAGTTTAGCGGATACGCCCCAGCATTTT. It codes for CASSLADTPQHF.

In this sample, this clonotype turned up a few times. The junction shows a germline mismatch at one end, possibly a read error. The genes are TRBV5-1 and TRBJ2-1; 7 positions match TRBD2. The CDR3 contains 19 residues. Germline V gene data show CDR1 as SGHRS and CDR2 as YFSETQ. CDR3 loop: CASSFVSWEGRHLYIEQFF. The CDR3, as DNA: TGCGCCAGCAGCTTTGTTTCTTGGGAGGGGCGTCATCTCTACATTGAGCAGTTCTTC.

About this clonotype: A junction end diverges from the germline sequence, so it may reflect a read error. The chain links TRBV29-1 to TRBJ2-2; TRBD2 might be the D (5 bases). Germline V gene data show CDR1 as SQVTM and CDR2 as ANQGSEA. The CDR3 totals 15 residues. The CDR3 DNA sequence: TGCAGCGTTGAATCGAGCGTGAGAAGAACCGGGGAGCCGTTCTTT. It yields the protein CSVESSVRRTGEPFF.

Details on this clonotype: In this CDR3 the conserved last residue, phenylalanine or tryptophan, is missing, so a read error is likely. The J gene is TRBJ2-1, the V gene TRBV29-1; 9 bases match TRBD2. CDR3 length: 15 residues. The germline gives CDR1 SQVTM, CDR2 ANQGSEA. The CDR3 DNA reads TGCAGCGTTGGGGGTCCAGCGCGGGAGGGCTATGATCAGTTCATC. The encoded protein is CSVGGPAREGYDQFI.

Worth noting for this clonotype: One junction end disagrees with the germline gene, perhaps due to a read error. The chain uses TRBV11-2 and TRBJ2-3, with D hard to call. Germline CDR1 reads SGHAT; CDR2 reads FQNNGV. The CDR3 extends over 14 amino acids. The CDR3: CTISPPGRADTQYF. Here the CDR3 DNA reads TGTACCATCAGCCCCCCGGGCCGGGCAGATACACAGTATTTT.

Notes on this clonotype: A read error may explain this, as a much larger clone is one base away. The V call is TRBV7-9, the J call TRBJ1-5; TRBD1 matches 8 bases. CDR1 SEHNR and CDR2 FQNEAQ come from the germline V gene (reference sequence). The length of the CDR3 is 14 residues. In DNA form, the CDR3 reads TGTGCCAGCAGTTTAGCAGGGGGCTATCAGCCCCAGCATTTT. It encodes CASSLAGGYQPQHF.

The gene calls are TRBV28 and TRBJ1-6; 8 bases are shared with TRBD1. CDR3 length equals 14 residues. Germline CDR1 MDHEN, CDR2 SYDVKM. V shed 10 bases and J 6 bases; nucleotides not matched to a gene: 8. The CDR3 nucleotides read TGTGCCAACACCGGGGACAGGCTTAATTCACCCCTCCACTTT. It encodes CANTGDRLNSPLHF. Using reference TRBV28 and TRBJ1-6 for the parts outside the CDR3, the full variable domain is DVKVTQSSRYLVKRTGEKVFLECVQDMDHENMFWYRQDPGLGLRLIYFSYDVKMKEKGDIPEGYSVSREKKERFSLILESASTNQTSMYLCANTGDRLNSPLHFGNGTRLTVT.

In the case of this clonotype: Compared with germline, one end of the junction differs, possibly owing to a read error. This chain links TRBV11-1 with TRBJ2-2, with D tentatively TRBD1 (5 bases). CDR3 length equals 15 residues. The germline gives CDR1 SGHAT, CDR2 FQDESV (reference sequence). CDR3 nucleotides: TGTGTCAGCAGCCATACAGGACATTTCTCCGGGGAGCTGTTTTTT. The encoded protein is CVSSHTGHFSGELFF.

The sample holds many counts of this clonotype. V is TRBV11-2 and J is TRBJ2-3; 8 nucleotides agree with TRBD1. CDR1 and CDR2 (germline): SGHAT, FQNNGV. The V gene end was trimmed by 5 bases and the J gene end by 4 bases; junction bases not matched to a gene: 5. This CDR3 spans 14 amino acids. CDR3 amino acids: CASSLDRVADTQYF. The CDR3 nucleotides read TGTGCCAGCAGCCTGGACAGGGTAGCAGATACGCAGTATTTT.

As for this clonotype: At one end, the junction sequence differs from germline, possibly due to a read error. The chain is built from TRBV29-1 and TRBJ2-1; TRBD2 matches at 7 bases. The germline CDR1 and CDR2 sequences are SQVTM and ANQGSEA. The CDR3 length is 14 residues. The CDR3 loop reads CSVDQAGLYNKQFF. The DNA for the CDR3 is TGCAGCGTTGATCAAGCGGGACTCTACAATAAGCAGTTTTTC.

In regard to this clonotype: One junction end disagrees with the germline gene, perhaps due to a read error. DNA for the CDR3: TGCACCAGCAGCCAAGCTGTACTGGGGAACACTGTAGCTTTCTTT. This gives the protein CTSSQAVLGNTVAFF. The chain links TRBV4-1 to TRBJ1-1; no clear D. The CDR3 runs 15 residues. The germline V gene has CDR1 MGHRA and CDR2 YSYEKL.

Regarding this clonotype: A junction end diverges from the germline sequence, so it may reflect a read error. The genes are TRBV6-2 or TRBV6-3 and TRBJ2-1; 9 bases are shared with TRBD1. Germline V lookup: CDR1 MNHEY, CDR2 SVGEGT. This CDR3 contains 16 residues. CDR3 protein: CTSGSPGQGTYNEQFF. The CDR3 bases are TGTACCAGCGGCTCCCCGGGACAGGGTACCTACAATGAGCAGTTCTTC.

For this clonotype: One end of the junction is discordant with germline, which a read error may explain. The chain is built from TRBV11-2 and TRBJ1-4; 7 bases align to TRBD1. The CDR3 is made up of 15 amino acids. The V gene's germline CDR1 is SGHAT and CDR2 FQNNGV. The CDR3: CASSLDPTGLEKLFF. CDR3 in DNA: TGTGCCAGTAGCTTAGACCCGACAGGGCTTGAAAAACTGTTTTTC.